Following are 3 T cell receptor beta chains from one sample sequenced in a study of OX40 agonist ivuxolimab in advanced cancers. Measured with immunoSEQ multiplex PCR; TCRdb has only the in-frame clones, and not every one. This table has tens of thousands of clones, roughly four fifths appearing once. This sample comprised CD4+ or CD8+ T cells sorted from blood, obtained in a trial of the OX40 agonist ivuxolimab. Receptors were obtained from an adult with an advanced solid tumor such as melanoma, head and neck, liver or kidney cancer.

The rearrangement uses TRBV5-6 and TRBJ1-2; a weak D match, TRBD1 (5 bases). There are 13 residues in the CDR3. V lost 2 bases, J lost 6 bases, and 11 bases lay in between. The germline gives CDR1 SGHDT, CDR2 YYEEEE. Here the CDR3 reads CASSFRENDGYTF. The CDR3 DNA reads TGTGCCAGCAGCTTCAGGGAAAACGATGGCTACACCTTC.

The chain combines TRBV11-2 with TRBJ2-1; 9 positions agree with TRBD1. The germline CDR1 and CDR2 sequences are SGHAT and FQNNGV. There are 16 residues in the CDR3. Trimming cost V 3 bases and J 0 bases; bases outside gene matches: 3. The CDR3 protein is CASSFSTGGSYNEQFF. In nucleotides, the CDR3 is TGTGCCAGCAGCTTCTCGACAGGGGGCTCCTACAATGAGCAGTTCTTC.

The CDR3 coding sequence is TGTGCCAGCAGTGAGAACAGGGGGCTAACCGGGGAGCTGTTTTTT. Translated, it gives CASSENRGLTGELFF. J is TRBJ2-2 and V is TRBV6-1; 9 bases align to TRBD1. Germline CDR1 reads MNHNS; CDR2 reads SASEGT. Unmatched junction bases numbered 4, after V lost 3 bases and J lost 5 bases. This CDR3 has 15 residues.